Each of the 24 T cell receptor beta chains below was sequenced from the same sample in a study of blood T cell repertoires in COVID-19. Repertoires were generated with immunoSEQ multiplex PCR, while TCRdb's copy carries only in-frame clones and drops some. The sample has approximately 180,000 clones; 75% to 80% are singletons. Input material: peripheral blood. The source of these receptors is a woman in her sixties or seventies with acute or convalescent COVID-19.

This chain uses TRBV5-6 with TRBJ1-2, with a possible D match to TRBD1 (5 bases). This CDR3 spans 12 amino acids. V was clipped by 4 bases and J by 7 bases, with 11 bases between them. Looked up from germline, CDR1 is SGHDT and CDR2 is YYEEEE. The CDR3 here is CASSPRVRGYTF. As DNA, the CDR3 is TGTGCCAGCAGCCCCAGGGTTCGTGGCTACACCTTC.

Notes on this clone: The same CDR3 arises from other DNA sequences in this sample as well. The CDR3 bases are TGTGCCAGCAGCGTTGGGGGCTTAAACACCGGGGAGCTGTTTTTT. It translates to CASSVGGLNTGELFF. The chain has TRBV9 and TRBJ2-2, with D possibly being TRBD1 (6 bases). V lost 2 bases and J 2 bases, leaving 10 bases between the germline ends. CDR3 size: 15 residues. Germline V gene lookup returns CDR1 SGDLS and CDR2 YYNGEE.

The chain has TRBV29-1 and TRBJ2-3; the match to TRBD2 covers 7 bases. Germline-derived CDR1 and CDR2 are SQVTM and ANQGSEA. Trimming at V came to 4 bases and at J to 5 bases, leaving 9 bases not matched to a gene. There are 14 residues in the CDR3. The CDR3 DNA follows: TGCAGCGTTGGTACTAGCGCATTAAGAGATACGCAGTATTTT. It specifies CSVGTSALRDTQYF.

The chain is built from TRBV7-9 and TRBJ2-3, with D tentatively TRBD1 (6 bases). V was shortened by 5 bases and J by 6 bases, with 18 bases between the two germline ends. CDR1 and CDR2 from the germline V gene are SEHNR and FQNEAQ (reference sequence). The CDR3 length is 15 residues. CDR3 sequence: CASSPSSQGTDTQYF. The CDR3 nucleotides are TGTGCCAGCAGCCCCTCGTCACAGGGTACGGATACGCAGTATTTT.

This CDR3 is CASSPWTSGNNEQFF. The CDR3 DNA reads as TGTGCCAGCAGTCCTTGGACTAGCGGGAACAATGAGCAGTTCTTC. J is TRBJ2-1 and V is TRBV27; 12 bases agree with TRBD2. Unmatched junction bases numbered 4, after V lost 5 bases and J lost 5 bases. Germline values: CDR1 MNHEY, CDR2 SMNVEV (reference sequence). The CDR3 covers 15 residues.

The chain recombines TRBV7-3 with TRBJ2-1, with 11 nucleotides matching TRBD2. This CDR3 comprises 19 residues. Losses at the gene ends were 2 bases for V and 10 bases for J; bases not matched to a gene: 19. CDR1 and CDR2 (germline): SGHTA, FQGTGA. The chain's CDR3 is CASSLVGLAGRRGGGEQFF. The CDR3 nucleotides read TGTGCCAGCAGCTTAGTCGGACTAGCGGGCCGACGGGGAGGTGGGGAGCAGTTCTTC.

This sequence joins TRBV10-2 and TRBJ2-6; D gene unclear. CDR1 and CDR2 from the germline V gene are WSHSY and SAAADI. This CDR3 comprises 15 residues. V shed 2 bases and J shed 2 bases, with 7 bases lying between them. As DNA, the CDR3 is TGCGCCAGCAGTGAGCATAGAGCTGGGGCCAACGTCCTGACTTTC. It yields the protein CASSEHRAGANVLTF.

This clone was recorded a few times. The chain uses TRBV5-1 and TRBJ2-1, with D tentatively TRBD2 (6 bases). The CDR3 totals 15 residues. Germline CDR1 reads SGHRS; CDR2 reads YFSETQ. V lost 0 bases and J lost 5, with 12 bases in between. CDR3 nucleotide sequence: TGCGCCAGCAGCTTGGATGCCGGGAGTCACAATGAGCAGTTCTTC. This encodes CASSLDAGSHNEQFF.

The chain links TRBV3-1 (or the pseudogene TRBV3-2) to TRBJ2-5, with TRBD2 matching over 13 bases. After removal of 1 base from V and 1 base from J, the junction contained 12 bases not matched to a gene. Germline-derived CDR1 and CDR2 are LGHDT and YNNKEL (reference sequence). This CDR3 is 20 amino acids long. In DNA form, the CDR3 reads TGTGCCAGCAGCCAAGTTTTCACTAGCGGGAGGGCAACACTCCAAGAGACCCAGTACTTC. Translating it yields CASSQVFTSGRATLQETQYF.

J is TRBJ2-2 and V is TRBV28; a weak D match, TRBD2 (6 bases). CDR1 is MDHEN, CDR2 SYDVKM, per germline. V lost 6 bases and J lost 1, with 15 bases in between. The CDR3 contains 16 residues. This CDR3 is CASRPGGSGNTGELFF. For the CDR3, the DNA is TGTGCCAGCAGACCTGGGGGTAGCGGGAACACCGGGGAGCTGTTTTTT.

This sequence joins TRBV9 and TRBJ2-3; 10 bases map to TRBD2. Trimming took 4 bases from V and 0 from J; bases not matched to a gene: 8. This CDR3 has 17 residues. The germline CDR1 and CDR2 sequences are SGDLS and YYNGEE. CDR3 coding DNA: TGTGCCAGCAGCTCGAGAGAAGCGGGAGGGAGCACAGATACGCAGTATTTT. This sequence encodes CASSSREAGGSTDTQYF. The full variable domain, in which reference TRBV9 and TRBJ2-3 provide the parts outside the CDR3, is DSGVTQTPKHLITATGQRVTLRCSPRSGDLSVYWYQQSLDQGLQFLIQYYNGEERAKGNILERFSAQQFPDLHSELNLSSLELGDSALYFCASSSREAGGSTDTQYFGPGTRLTVL.

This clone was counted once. DNA for the CDR3: TGTGCCAGCAGCTTCCCGGGGGCTAATGAAAAACTGTTTTTT. It codes for CASSFPGANEKLFF. The rearrangement uses TRBV7-8 and TRBJ1-4, with TRBD1 as a possible D gene (5 bases). This CDR3 is built from 14 residues. Trimming took 3 bases from V and 3 from J, leaving 8 bases between them. Germline CDR1 SGHVS, CDR2 FQNEAQ.

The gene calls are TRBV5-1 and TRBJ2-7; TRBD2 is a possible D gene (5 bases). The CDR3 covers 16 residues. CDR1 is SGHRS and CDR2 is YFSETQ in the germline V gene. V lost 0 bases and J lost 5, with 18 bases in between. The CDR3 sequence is CASSLEARGYLHEQYF. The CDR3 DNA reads TGCGCCAGCAGCTTGGAGGCTAGAGGGTATCTCCACGAGCAGTACTTC. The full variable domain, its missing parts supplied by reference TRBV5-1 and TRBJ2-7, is KAGVTQTPRYLIKTRGQQVTLSCSPISGHRSVSWYQQTPGQGLQFLFEYFSETQRNKGNFPGRFSGRQFSNSRSEMNVSTLELGDSALYLCASSLEARGYLHEQYFGPGTRLTVT.

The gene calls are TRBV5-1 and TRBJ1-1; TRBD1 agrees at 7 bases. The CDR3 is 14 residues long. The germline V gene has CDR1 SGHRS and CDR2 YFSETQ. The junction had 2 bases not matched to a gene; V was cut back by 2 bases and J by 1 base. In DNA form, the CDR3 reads TGCGCCAGCAGCTTTAGGGACAGGAACACTGAAGCTTTCTTT. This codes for CASSFRDRNTEAFF. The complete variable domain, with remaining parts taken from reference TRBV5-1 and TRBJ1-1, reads KAGVTQTPRYLIKTRGQQVTLSCSPISGHRSVSWYQQTPGQGLQFLFEYFSETQRNKGNFPGRFSGRQFSNSRSEMNVSTLELGDSALYLCASSFRDRNTEAFFGQGTRLTVV.

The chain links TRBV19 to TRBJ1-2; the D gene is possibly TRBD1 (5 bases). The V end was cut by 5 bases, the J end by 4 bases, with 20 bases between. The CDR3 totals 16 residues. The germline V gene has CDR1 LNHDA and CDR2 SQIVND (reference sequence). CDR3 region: CASSPEGRGLGYGYTF. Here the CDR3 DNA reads TGTGCCAGTAGTCCCGAAGGGAGGGGACTTGGCTATGGCTACACCTTC.

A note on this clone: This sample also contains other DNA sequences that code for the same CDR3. In nucleotides, the CDR3 is TGTGCCAGCAGCCGAGGACTAGCGGGAGGGACCGATACGCAGTATTTT. This codes for CASSRGLAGGTDTQYF. The gene calls are TRBV6-6 and TRBJ2-3, with 15 bases matching TRBD2. The germline V gene encodes CDR1 MNHNY and CDR2 SVGAGI (reference sequence). The V gene end was trimmed by 6 bases and the J gene end by 6 bases; junction bases not matched to a gene: 7. This CDR3 region has 16 residues.

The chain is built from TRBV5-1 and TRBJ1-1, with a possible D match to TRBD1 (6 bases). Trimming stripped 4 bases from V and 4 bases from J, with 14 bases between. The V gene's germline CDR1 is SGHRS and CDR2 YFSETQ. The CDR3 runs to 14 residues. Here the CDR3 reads CASSPYRDVTEAFF. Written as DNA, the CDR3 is TGCGCCAGCAGCCCCTACAGGGACGTCACTGAAGCTTTCTTT.

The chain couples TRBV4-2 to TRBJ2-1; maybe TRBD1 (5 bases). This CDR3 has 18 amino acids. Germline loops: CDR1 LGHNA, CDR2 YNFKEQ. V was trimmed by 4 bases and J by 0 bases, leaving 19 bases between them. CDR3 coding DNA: TGTGCCAGCAGCCGTGGGGCGAGCGTGACGCCCTCCTACAATGAGCAGTTCTTC. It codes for CASSRGASVTPSYNEQFF.

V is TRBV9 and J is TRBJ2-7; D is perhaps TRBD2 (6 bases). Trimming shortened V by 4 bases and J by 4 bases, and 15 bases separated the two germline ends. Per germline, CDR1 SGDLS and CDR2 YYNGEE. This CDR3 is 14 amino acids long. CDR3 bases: TGTGCCAGCAGCTCGGACGGGGGAGGATACGAGCAGTACTTC. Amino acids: CASSSDGGGYEQYF.

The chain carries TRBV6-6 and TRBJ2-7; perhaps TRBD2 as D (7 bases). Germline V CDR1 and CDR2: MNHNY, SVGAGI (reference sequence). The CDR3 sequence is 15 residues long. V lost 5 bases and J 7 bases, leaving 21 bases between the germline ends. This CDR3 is CASSLMGAGEGEQYF. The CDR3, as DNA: TGTGCCAGCAGTCTCATGGGGGCGGGGGAGGGAGAGCAGTACTTC.

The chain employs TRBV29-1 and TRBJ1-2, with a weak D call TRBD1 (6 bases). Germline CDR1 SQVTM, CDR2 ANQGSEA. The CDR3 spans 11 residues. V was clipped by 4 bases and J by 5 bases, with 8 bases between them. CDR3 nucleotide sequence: TGCAGCGTTGGCGGACAGTATGGCTACACCTTC. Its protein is CSVGGQYGYTF.

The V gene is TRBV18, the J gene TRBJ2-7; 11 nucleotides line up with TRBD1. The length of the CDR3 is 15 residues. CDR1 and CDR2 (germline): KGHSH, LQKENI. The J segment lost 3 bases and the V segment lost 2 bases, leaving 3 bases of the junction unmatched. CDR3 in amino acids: CASSPAGTGGYEQYF. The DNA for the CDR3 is TGTGCCAGCTCACCAGCCGGGACAGGGGGCTACGAGCAGTACTTC.

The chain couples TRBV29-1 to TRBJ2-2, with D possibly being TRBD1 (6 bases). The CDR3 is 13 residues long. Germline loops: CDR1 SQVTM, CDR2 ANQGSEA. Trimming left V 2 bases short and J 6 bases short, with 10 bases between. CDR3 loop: CSVEPPGAGELFF. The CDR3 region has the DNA TGCAGCGTTGAACCACCAGGGGCCGGGGAGCTGTTTTTT.

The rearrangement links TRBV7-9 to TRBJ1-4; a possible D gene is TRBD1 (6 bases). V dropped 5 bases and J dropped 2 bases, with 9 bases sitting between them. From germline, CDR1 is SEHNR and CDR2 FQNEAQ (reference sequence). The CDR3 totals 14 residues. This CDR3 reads CASSQDRTNEKLFF. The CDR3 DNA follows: TGTGCCAGCAGCCAAGACAGGACTAATGAAAAACTGTTTTTT.